This T cell receptor (beta chain) was obtained from a study of neurological immune-mediated disorders (dated by TCRdb to about 2019). As for the study more broadly: Of the roughly 34 multiple sclerosis patients, some 31 had relapsing-remitting MS and 3 had secondary progressive MS. Peripheral blood TCR-beta repertoires from HTLV-I-associated myelopathy (HAM/TSP) patients, multiple sclerosis patients and healthy controls were compared by UMI-based sequencing. The cohort was made up of 65 to 75 subjects, consisting of 15 or so HAM/TSP patients, roughly 35 multiple sclerosis patients and about 20 healthy controls. Alongside PBMC samples, the set of 106 TCR-beta libraries contained longitudinal samples, technical triplicates, and paired CD4+ and CD8+ T-cell subsets that had been sorted.

cDNA was synthesized by template-switch 5'RACE using a primer with a 10-nucleotide random unique molecular identifier that tagged each TCR transcript. Each sequencing run produced over 160 million TCR-beta sequences covering 15-18 subjects. The RNeasy kit was used to extract total RNA. TCR-beta VDJ regions were amplified with primers for the TCR constant region and the 5'RACE anchor, using the KAPA Real-time Library Amplification kit. A first PCR added sample indexes and Illumina adaptors, and a second PCR then raised library yield. The roughly 650 bp TCR product was size-selected on a 2% E-gel SizeSelection system after Ampure bead purification. Before pooling, library quality was checked on a Bioanalyzer, concentration was measured with Qubit, and libraries were quantified with the Kapa Library Quantification kit. An Illumina HiSeq 2500 was used to sequence the libraries paired-end at 2 x 150 bp. To increase sequence diversity, about 25-31% phiX was spiked into each library pool. The paper's data handling went like this. The UMI-based MiGEC pipeline processed quality-filtered reads and removed over 80% of raw TCR sequences during error correction. VDJ genes were aligned to IMGT germline references, and each clonotype was defined by a unique CDR3 amino acid sequence together with V-J genes. Clonal expansion, Shannon diversity and CDR3 relatedness (CalcPairwiseDistances, ClusterSamples) were evaluated with VDJtools, and phylogenetic trees were built with CLCbio workbench. Using coefficient-of-variation modelling across technical triplicates, the study counted a clone as expanded if it had at least 8 unique UMIs. Through fastp at Q25 and MiXCR, TCRdb rebuilt clones from the public reads, retaining in-frame beta chains. CDR3 protein duplicates are merged, each entry listing the most common genes and DNA. What appears here as the V and J calls and clone size reflects TCRdb's work, not the paper's. The sample table records approximately 44,000 distinct CDR3 sequences; more than 5% of these occur just once. The ten top clones hold over 1.2% of the sample.

This clonotype was seen repeatedly, ten times or more. Its binding antigen is unknown. Base qualities are not provided; no much larger clone lies one nucleotide away. The paper's findings and limits, for the study overall: Phylogenetic analysis grouped repertoires from 18 of 34 MS patients into a cluster of related CDR3 sequences, suggesting a possible repertoire-level signature. TCR clonal expansion was highest in HAM/TSP patients and lowest in MS patients, with MS patients falling below even healthy controls. No clinical or MRI features were associated with the MS cluster, and the authors said that larger cohorts are needed. No identical CDR3 amino acid sequences were shared among expanded clones across subjects, suggesting private TCR-beta repertoires in all groups.

The germline V gene (reference sequence) sets CDR1 to LGHDT and CDR2 to YNNKEL. The CDR3 numbers 14 residues from cysteine through phenylalanine. Only the CDR3 DNA is retained, 42 bases long and in frame from the first base. Germline trimming amounts to 3 bases on V and 1 base on J, with 2 as the count of junction bases outside the gene matches. TCR libraries for sorted subsets were made from 1 million sorted CD4+ or CD8+ T cells. Multiple sclerosis patients were enrolled in a US clinical protocol under which disease progression was evaluated by magnetic resonance imaging. Peripheral blood was subjected to Ficoll-Hypaque density gradient centrifugation to isolate PBMCs, which were then cryopreserved in liquid nitrogen. The study also sequenced paired sorted CD4+ and CD8+ subsets from healthy controls, HAM/TSP patients and MS patients.

This chain joins TRBV3-1 to TRBJ1-1, and 7 bases in between align with TRBD1. The specimen sequenced was CD4+ T cells from blood. The origin of this receptor is a woman in her late teens or twenties with multiple sclerosis. The sequence in DNA is TGTGCCAGCAGCCAGCAGGGGGGGAACACTGAAGCTTTCTTT. The encoded protein is CASSQQGGNTEAFF.